This T cell receptor beta chain emerged from a study of blood T cell repertoires in COVID-19. Study information: From the United States, Italy and Spain came samples of acute and convalescent COVID-19. Nucleic acid was either cDNA or gDNA, and it came from T cells, B-cell-depleted T cells, or PBMCs.

Methods used by the authors: Reference gene primer amplification yielded estimated nucleated cell counts. Generated by immunoSEQ multiplex PCR, the TCRdb table keeps only in-frame clones and is missing some. V and J calls and clone size are as listed in that table; D and trimming were resolved from the DNA. There are approximately 240,000 clones in the sample; about 80% occur only once, and 4.5% to 5% lies in the top ten. Trimming took 4 bases from V and 5 from J; bases not matched to a gene: 8. The CDR3 is 15 residues long. The germline gives CDR1 LGHDT, CDR2 YNNKEL (reference sequence). Input material: peripheral blood. V is TRBV3-1 (or the pseudogene TRBV3-2) and J is TRBJ2-1; 7 bases map to TRBD2. This TCR was sampled from a woman of 80 years or more with active or convalescent COVID-19. This CDR3 reads CASSRMHGTNNEQFF. CDR3 coding DNA: TGTGCCAGCAGCCGGATGCACGGGACTAACAATGAGCAGTTCTTC.